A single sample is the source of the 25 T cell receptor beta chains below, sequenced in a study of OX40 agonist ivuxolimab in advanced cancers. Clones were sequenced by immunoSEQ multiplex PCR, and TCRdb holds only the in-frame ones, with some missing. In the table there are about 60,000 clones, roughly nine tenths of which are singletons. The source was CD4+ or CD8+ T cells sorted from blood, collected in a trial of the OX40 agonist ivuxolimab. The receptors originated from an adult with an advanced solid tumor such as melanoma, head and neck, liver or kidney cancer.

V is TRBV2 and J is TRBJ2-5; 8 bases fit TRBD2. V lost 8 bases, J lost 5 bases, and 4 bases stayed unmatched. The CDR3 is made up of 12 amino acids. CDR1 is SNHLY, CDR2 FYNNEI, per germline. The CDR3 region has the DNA TGTGCCAGCCGAGCGGGAGAGGAGACCCAGTACTTC. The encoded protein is CASRAGEETQYF. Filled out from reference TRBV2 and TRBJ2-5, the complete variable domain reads EPEVTQTPSHQVTQMGQEVILRCVPISNHLYFYWYRQILGQKVEFLVSFYNNEISEKSEIFDDQFSVERPDGSNFTLKIRSTKLEDSAMYFCASRAGEETQYFGPGTRLLVL.

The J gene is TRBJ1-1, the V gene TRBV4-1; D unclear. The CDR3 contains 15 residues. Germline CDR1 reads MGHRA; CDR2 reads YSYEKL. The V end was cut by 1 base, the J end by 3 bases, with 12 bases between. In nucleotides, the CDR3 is TGCGCCAGCAGCCAAGGACCCCTTGACTACACTGAAGCTTTCTTT. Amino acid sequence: CASSQGPLDYTEAFF.

CDR3 nucleotide sequence: TGTGCCAGCAGTTACTCGAGCCGGAACACCATATATTTT. Protein: CASSYSSRNTIYF. The chain links TRBV6-5 to TRBJ1-3; no clear D. CDR3 length equals 13 residues. Germline CDR1 is MNHEY and CDR2 is SVGAGI. V gave up 0 bases and J gave up 7 bases, with 7 bases separating them.

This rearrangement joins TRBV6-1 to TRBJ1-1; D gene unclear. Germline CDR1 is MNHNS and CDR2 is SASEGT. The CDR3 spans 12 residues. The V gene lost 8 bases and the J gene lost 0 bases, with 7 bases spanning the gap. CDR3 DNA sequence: TGTGCCAGCGAAGGGATGAACACTGAAGCTTTCTTT. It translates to CASEGMNTEAFF.

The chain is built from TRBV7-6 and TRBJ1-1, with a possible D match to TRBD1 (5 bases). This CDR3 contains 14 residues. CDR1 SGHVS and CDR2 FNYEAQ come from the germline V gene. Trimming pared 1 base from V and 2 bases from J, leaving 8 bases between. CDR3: CASSLGDVNTEAFF. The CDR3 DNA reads TGTGCCAGCAGCTTAGGGGACGTCAACACTGAAGCTTTCTTT.

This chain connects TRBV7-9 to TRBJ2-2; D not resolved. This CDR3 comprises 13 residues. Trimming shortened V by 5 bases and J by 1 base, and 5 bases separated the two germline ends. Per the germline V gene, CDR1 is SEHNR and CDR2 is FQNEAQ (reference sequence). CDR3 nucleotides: TGTGCCAGCAGCCGATTGAACACCGGGGAGCTGTTTTTT. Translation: CASSRLNTGELFF.

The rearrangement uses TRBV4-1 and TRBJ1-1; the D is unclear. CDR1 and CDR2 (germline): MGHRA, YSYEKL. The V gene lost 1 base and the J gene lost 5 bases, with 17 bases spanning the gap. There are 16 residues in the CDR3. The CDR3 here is CASSQVNGMKGTEAFF. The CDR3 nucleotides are TGCGCCAGCAGCCAAGTCAACGGAATGAAGGGAACTGAAGCTTTCTTT.

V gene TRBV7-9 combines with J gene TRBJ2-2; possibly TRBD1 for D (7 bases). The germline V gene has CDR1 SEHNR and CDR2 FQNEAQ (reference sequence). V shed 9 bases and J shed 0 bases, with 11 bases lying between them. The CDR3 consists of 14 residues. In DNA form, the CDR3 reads TGTGCCAGGGCGGGACAGCCGAACACCGGGGAGCTGTTTTTT. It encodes CARAGQPNTGELFF.

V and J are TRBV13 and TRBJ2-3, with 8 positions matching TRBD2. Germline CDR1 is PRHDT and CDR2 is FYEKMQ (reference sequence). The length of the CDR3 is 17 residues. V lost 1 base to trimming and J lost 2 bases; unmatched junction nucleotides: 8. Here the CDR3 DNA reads TGTGCCAGCAGCTTAGCGGGAGGGTCCCTATACACAGATACGCAGTATTTT. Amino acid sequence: CASSLAGGSLYTDTQYF.

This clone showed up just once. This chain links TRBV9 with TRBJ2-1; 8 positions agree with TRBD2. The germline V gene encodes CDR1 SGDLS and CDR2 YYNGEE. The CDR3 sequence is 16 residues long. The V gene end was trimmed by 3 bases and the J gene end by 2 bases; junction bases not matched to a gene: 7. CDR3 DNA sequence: TGTGCCAGCAGCGCTACGGGAGGGACGACCTACAATGAGCAGTTCTTC. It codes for CASSATGGTTYNEQFF.

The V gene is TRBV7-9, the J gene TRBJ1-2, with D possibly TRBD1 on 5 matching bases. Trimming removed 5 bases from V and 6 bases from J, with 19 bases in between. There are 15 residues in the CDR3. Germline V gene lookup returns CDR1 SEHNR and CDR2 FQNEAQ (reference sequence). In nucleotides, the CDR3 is TGTGCCAGCAGCCCGTCAATCTCGGGGGGGGATGGCTACACCTTC. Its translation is CASSPSISGGDGYTF.

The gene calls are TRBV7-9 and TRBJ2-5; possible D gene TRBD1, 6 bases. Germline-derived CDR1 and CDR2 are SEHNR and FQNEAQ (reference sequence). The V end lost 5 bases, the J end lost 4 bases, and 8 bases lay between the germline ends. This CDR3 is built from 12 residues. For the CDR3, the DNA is TGTGCCAGCAGCCCAGGGGTAGAGACCCAGTACTTC. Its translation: CASSPGVETQYF.

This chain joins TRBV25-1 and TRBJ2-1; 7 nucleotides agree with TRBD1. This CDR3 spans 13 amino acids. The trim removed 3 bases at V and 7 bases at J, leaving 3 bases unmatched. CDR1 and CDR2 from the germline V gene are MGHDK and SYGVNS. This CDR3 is CASSETGTNEQFF. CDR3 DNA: TGTGCCAGCAGTGAGACAGGGACGAATGAGCAGTTCTTC.

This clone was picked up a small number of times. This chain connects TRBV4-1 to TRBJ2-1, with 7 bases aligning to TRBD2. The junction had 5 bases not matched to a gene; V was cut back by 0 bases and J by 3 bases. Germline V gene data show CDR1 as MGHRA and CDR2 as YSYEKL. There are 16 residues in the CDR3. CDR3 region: CASSQEAGVGYNEQFF. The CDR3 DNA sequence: TGCGCCAGCAGCCAAGAGGCGGGAGTAGGCTACAATGAGCAGTTCTTC.

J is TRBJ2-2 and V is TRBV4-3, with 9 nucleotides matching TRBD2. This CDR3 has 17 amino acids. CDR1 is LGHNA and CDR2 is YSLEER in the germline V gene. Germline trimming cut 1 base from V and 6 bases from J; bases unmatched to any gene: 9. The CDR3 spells CASSQGSGGRAAGELFF. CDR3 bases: TGCGCCAGCAGCCAAGGAAGTGGCGGGAGGGCCGCCGGGGAGCTGTTTTTT.

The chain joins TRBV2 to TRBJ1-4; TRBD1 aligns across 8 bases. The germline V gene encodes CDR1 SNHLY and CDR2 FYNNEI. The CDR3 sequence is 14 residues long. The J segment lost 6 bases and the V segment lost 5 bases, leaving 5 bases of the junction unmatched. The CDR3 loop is CASSHQGADEKLFF. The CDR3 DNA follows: TGTGCCAGCAGTCATCAGGGGGCGGATGAAAAACTGTTTTTT. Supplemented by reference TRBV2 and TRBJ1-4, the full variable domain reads EPEVTQTPSHQVTQMGQEVILRCVPISNHLYFYWYRQILGQKVEFLVSFYNNEISEKSEIFDDQFSVERPDGSNFTLKIRSTKLEDSAMYFCASSHQGADEKLFFGSGTQLSVL.

As DNA, the CDR3 is TGTGCCAGCAGTTACACGAGGGACCACACTGAAGCTTTCTTT. It yields the protein CASSYTRDHTEAFF. The rearrangement links TRBV6-6 to TRBJ1-1; maybe TRBD1 (5 bases). The CDR3 is made up of 14 amino acids. Germline V CDR1 and CDR2: MNHNY, SVGAGI (reference sequence). V was pared by 2 bases and J by 3 bases, with 10 bases between.

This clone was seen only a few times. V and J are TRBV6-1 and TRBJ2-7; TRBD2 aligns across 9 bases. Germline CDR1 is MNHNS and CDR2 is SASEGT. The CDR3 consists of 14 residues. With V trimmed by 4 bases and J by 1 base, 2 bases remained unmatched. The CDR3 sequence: CASSVTSGSYEQYF. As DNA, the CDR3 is TGTGCCAGCAGTGTGACTAGCGGATCCTACGAGCAGTACTTC.

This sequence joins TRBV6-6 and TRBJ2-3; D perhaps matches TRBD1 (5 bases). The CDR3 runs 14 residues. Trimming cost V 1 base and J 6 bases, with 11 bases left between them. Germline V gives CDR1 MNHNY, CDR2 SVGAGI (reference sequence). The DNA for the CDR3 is TGTGCCAGCAGTTACTTCCCTAAGGGGGATACGCAGTATTTT. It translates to CASSYFPKGDTQYF.

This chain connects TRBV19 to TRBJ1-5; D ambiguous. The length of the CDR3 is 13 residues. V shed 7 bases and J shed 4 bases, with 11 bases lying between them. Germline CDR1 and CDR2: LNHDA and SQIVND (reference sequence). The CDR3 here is CASTLSPNQPQHF. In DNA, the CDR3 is TGTGCCAGTACCCTCTCCCCAAATCAGCCCCAGCATTTT.

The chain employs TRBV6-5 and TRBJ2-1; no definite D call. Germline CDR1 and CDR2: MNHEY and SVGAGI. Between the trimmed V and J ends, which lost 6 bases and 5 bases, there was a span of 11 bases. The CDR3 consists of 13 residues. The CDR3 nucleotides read TGTGCCAGCAGCACTATGACGAACAATGAGCAGTTCTTC. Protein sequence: CASSTMTNNEQFF.

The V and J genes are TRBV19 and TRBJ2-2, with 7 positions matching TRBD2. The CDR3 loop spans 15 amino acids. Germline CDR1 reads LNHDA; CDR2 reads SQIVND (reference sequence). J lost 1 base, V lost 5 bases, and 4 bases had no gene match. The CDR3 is CASSPERGNTGELFF. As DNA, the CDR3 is TGTGCCAGTAGTCCCGAGCGGGGGAACACCGGGGAGCTGTTTTTT.

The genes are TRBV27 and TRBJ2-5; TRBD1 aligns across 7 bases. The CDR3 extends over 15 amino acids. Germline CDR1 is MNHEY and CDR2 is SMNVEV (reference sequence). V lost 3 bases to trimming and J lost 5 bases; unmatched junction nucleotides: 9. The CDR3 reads CASSFTPTGRETQYF. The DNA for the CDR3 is TGTGCCAGCAGTTTCACCCCGACAGGGCGGGAGACCCAGTACTTC.

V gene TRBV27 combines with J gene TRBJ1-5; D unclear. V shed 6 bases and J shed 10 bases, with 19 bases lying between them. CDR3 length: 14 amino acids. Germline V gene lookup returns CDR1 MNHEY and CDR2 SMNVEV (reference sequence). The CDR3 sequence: CASRTTGRREPQHF. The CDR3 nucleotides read TGTGCCAGCAGGACCACGGGTCGGAGAGAACCCCAGCATTTT.

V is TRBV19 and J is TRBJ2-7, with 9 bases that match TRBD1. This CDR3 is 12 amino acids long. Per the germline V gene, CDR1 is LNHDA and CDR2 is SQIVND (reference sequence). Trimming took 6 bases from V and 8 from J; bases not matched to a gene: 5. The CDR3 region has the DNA TGTGCCAGTAGCCCCGGGACAGGGCAGCAGTACTTC. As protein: CASSPGTGQQYF.